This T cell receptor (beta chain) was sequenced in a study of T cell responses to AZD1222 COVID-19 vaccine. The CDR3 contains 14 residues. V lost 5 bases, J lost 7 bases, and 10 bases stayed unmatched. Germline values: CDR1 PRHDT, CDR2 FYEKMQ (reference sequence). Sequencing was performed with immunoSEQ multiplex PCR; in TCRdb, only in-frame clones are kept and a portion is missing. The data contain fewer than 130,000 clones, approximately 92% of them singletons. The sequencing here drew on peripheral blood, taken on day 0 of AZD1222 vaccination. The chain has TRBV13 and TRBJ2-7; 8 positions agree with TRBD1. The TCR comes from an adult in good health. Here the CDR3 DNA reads TGTGCCAGCAGCATCAGGACAGGGATGAGGGAGCAGTACTTC. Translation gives CASSIRTGMREQYF.